The 6 T cell receptor beta chains given below trace back to one sample, sequenced in a study of blood T cell repertoires in COVID-19. Profiled with immunoSEQ multiplex PCR; TCRdb holds only in-frame clones, not every one. The table lists some 270,000 clones, roughly 88% of them singletons. Sequencing input: peripheral blood. Receptors were obtained from a woman between 65 and 79 years old with acute or convalescent COVID-19.

This chain links TRBV6-1 with TRBJ1-5; D is undetermined. The CDR3 has 14 residues. Germline loops: CDR1 MNHNS, CDR2 SASEGT. V was shortened by 2 bases and J by 7 bases, with 12 bases between the two germline ends. The CDR3 protein is CASSEQGSGQPQHF. CDR3 bases: TGTGCCAGCAGTGAACAAGGCAGCGGACAGCCCCAGCATTTT.

This chain links TRBV7-6 with TRBJ1-6; the match to TRBD1 covers 8 bases. V lost 0 bases and J lost 6; bases outside the gene matches: 1. This CDR3 region has 15 residues. Germline V gives CDR1 SGHVS, CDR2 FNYEAQ. CDR3 amino acids: CASSLADRGNSPLHF. The CDR3 DNA reads TGTGCCAGCAGCTTAGCTGACAGGGGTAATTCACCCCTCCACTTT.

This chain links TRBV7-9 with TRBJ1-6, with D perhaps matching TRBD1 (5 bases). The CDR3 is 17 residues long. Germline CDR1 and CDR2: SEHNR and FQNEAQ (reference sequence). Between the trimmed V and J ends, which lost 3 bases and 5 bases, there was a span of 17 bases. The CDR3 nucleotides read TGTGCCAGCAGCTTTTACCGACAGCATGGAGATAATTCACCCCTCCACTTT. Protein sequence: CASSFYRQHGDNSPLHF.

This chain uses TRBV7-2 with TRBJ1-6; 10 nucleotides match TRBD1. Germline loops: CDR1 SGHTA, CDR2 FQGNSA. The CDR3 has 14 amino acids. With 5 bases clipped from V and 8 bases from J, the junction kept 3 bases outside the gene matches. The CDR3 reads CASSPGQGHSPLHF. CDR3 sequence (DNA): TGTGCCAGCAGCCCGGGACAGGGGCATTCACCCCTCCACTTT.

This chain links TRBV4-2 with TRBJ1-2; D is perhaps TRBD1 (5 bases). This CDR3 contains 14 residues. V lost 0 bases to trimming and J lost 4 bases, with 9 bases between them. Germline V gives CDR1 LGHNA, CDR2 YNFKEQ. The CDR3 is CASSQEGLIYGYTF. CDR3 DNA: TGTGCCAGCAGCCAAGAGGGGCTCATCTATGGCTACACCTTC.

The J gene is TRBJ1-1, the V gene TRBV10-3; the D gene is possibly TRBD1 (6 bases). The CDR3 is made up of 15 amino acids. Germline V gene sequence: CDR1 ENHRY, CDR2 SYGVKD. The germline V and J ends were trimmed by 6 bases and 3 bases, with 17 bases remaining between them. The CDR3 bases are TGTGCCATCAGGAGCTGGGTAGGGGGACACACTGAAGCTTTCTTT. Protein product: CAIRSWVGGHTEAFF.